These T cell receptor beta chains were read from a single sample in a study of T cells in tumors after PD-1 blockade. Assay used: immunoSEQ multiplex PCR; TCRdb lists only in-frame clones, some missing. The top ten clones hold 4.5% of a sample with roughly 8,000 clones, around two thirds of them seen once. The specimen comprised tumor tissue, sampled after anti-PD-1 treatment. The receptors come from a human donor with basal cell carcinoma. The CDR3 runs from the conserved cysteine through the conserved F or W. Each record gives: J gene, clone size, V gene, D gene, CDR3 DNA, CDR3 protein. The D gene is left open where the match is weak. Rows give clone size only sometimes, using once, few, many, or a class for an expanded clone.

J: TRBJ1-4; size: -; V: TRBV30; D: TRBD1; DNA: TGTGCCTGGACCGCCGATCGGGGACAGGTCGTTTTT; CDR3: CAWTADRGQVVF
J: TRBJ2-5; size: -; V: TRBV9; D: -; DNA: TGTGCCAGCAGCTCCCGCCCCGAGACACTAGAGACCCAGTACTTC; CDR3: CASSSRPETLETQYF
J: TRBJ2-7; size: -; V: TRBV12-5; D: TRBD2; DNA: TGTGCTAGTGGTTTGGTGTCTAGCGGGAGCTACGAGCAGTACTTC; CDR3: CASGLVSSGSYEQYF
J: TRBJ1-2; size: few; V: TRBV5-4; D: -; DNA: TGTGCCAGCAGCCTCTCTTGGGGGTCTAACTATGGCTACACCTTC; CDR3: CASSLSWGSNYGYTF
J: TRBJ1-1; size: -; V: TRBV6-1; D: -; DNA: TGTGCCAGCAGTGAACAGAGGGGGGGAACTGAAGCTTTCTTT; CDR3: CASSEQRGGTEAFF
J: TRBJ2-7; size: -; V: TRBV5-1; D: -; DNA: TGCGCCAGCAGCCCAAGGACGGGGAGTTACGAGCAGTACTTC; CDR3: CASSPRTGSYEQYF
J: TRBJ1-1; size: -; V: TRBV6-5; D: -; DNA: TGTGCCTTAGGGTGGGGGCTGGGGACTGAAGCTTTCTTT; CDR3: CALGWGLGTEAFF
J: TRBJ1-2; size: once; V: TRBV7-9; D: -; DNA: TGTGCCAGCAGCTTAGGGGTCGACAGCCTACCCTATGGCTACACCTTC; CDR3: CASSLGVDSLPYGYTF
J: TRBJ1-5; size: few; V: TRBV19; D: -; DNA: TGTGCCAGTAGTATAGAAACGGGAAATCAGCCCCAGCATTTT; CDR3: CASSIETGNQPQHF
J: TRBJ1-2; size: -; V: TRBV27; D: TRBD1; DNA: TGTGCCAGCGGGACAGGGAGGGGCTACACCTTC; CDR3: CASGTGRGYTF
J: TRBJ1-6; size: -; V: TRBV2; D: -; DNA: TGTGCCAGCAGGGGGGCAGGGGTCCAACTAAAGGATTCACCCCTCCACTTT; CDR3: CASRGAGVQLKDSPLHF
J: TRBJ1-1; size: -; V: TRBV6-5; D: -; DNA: TGTGCCAGCCCCGGTGTGTCCTCGGGCACTGAAGCTTTCTTT; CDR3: CASPGVSSGTEAFF
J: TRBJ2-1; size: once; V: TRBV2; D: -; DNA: TGTGCCAGCAGTGGAGCAGTATACAATGAGCAGTTCTTC; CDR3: CASSGAVYNEQFF
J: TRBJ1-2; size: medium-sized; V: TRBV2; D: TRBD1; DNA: TGTGCCAGCAGTGAAGCGGACAGGGGGTATGGCTACACCTTC; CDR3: CASSEADRGYGYTF
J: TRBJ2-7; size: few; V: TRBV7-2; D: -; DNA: TGTGCCAGCAGCTTAGCAATTGGGGAGCAGTACTTC; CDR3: CASSLAIGEQYF
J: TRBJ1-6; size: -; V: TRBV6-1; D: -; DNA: TGTGCCAGCAGGATTAAATCCTATAATTCACCCCTCCACTTT; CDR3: CASRIKSYNSPLHF
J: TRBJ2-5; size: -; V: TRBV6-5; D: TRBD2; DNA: TGTGCCAGCAGTACCGGGACTACTGATGAGACCCAGTACTTC; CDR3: CASSTGTTDETQYF
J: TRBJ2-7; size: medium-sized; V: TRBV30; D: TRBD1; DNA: TGTGCCGGAGATACAGGGGCCTACGAGCAGTACTTC; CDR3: CAGDTGAYEQYF
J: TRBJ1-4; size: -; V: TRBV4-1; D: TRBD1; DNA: TGCGCCAGCAGCCAAGGACAGGGATTGGGTGAAAAACTGTTTTTT; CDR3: CASSQGQGLGEKLFF
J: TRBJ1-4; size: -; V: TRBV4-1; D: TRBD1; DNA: TGCGCCAGCAGCTCAATTGGGGACAGGCCCAAGGATCGGTTTTTT; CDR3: CASSSIGDRPKDRFF
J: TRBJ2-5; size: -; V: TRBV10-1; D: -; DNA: TGCGCCAGCAGTGAGTCGGGCAGTCAAGAGACCCAGTACTTC; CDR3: CASSESGSQETQYF
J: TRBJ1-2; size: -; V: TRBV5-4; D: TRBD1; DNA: TGTGCCAGCAGCAATCTACAGGGGGCGTATGGCTACACCTTC; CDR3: CASSNLQGAYGYTF
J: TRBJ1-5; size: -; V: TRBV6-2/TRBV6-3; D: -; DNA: TGTGCCAGCAGTACCGGGACGGATTACCCACAGCATTTT; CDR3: CASSTGTDYPQHF
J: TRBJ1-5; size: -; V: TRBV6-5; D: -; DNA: TGTGCCAGCAGGAGTCGGGATTCGAATCAGCCCCAGCATTTT; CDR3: CASRSRDSNQPQHF
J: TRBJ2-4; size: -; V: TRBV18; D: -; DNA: TGTGCCAGCTCATCAAAAACCGAAGGCAAAAACATTCAGTACTTC; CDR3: CASSSKTEGKNIQYF
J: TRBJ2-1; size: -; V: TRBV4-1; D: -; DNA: TGCGCCAGCACTTACATGGGGGGCCCGGGTTACAATGAGCAGTTCTTC; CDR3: CASTYMGGPGYNEQFF
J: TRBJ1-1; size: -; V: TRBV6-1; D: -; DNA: TGTGCCAGCAGTGACAGGGGAGGAACTGAAGCTTTCTTT; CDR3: CASSDRGGTEAFF
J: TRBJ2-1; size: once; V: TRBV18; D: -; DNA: TGTGCCAGCTCACCACCGACCGGGCAGACGAATGAGCAGTTCTTC; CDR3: CASSPPTGQTNEQFF
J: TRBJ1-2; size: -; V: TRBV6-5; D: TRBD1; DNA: TGTGCCAGCCATAACAGGGGCAACTATGGCTACACCTTC; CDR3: CASHNRGNYGYTF
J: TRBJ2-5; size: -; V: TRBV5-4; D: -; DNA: TGTGCCAGCAGCCGCTTAACCCCGGGGGACGAAGAGACCCAGTACTTC; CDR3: CASSRLTPGDEETQYF
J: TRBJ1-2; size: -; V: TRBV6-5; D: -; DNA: TGTGCCAGCATTACCGGACTCCTCGCTAACTATGGCTACACCTTC; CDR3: CASITGLLANYGYTF
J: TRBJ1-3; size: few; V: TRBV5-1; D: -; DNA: TGCGCCAGCAGCTTGGGGGGATCTGGAAACACCATATATTTT; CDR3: CASSLGGSGNTIYF
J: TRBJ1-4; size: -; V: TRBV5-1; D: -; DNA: TGCGCCAGCCGAGAGCGACAGACCAGCGAAAAACTGTTTTTT; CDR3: CASRERQTSEKLFF
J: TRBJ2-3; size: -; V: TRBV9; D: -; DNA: TGTGCCAGCAACAAACAGGGAAACGCCGGCACAGATACGCAGTATTTT; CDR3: CASNKQGNAGTDTQYF
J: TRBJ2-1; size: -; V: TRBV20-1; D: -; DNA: TGCAGTGCTAGAGATTGGGCCTCCCAGTTCTTC; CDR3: CSARDWASQFF
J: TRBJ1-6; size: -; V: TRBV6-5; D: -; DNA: TGTGCCAGCAGTTCAGTAGGGAGTGGGAGCTCACCCCTCCACTTT; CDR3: CASSSVGSGSSPLHF
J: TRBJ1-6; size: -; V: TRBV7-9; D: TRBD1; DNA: TGTGCCAGCAGCCCGCAGACAGGGAGGTCCGGTTCACCCCTCCACTTT; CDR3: CASSPQTGRSGSPLHF
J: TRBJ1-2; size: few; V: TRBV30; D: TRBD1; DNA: TGTGCCTGGGCCCCGGGACAGGGTAACTATGGCTACACCTTC; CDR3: CAWAPGQGNYGYTF
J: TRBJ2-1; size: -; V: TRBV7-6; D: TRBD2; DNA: TGTGCCAGCAGCTTTACTAGCGGGGTGGGGGTTGAGCAGTTCTTC; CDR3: CASSFTSGVGVEQFF
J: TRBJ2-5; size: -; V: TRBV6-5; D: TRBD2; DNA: TGTGCCAGCAGCTCGACTAGCGGGGGCCGGGAGACCCAGTACTTC; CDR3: CASSSTSGGRETQYF
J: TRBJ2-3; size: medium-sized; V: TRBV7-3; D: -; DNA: TGTGCCAGCAGCTTGGGGCTAGACACAGATACGCAGTATTTT; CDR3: CASSLGLDTDTQYF
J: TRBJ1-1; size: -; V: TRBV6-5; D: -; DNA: TGTGCCCGCCGGGGGAGGGGGGGCGGGAACACTGAAGCTTTCTTT; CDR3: CARRGRGGGNTEAFF
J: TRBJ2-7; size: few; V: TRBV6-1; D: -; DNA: TGTGCCAGCAGTGAATTTTGGGCAGGGACGACCTACGAGCAGTACTTC; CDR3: CASSEFWAGTTYEQYF
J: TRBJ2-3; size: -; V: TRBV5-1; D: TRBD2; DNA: TGCGCCAGCAGCCCCTGGGGTAGCGGGGGGGTAGTAGATACGCAGTATTTT; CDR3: CASSPWGSGGVVDTQYF
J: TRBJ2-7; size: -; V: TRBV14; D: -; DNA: TGTGCCAGCAGCCAAGGAAGGACCGCCTACGAGCAGTACTTC; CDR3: CASSQGRTAYEQYF
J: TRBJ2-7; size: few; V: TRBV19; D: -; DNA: TGTGCCAGTAGTATGGGTGGCATCTACGAGCAGTACTTC; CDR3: CASSMGGIYEQYF
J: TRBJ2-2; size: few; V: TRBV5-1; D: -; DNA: TGCGCCAACTCCCCCCCCGGGGAGCTGTTTTTT; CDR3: CANSPPGELFF
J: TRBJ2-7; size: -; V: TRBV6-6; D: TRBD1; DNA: TGTGCCAGCAGGACCGGGACAGGGCCCTACGAGCAGTACTTC; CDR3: CASRTGTGPYEQYF
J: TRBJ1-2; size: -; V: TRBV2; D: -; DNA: TGTGCCAGCAGTGAAGCCCCCGGCAGGGGCTATGGCTACACCTTC; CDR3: CASSEAPGRGYGYTF
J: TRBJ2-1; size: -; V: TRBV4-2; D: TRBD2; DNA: TGTGCCAGCAGCCAAAGGGAGAATAGCGGGCTCTACAATGAGCAGTTCTTC; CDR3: CASSQRENSGLYNEQFF
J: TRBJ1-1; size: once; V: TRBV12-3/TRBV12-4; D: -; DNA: TGTGCCAGCAGCCGCAGGGACACTGAAGCTTTCTTT; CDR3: CASSRRDTEAFF
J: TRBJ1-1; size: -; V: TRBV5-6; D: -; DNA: TGTGCCAGCAGCTCGGTGGGGGGGAACACTGAAGCTTTCTTT; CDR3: CASSSVGGNTEAFF
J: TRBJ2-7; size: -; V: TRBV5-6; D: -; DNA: TGTGCCAGCAGCTGGTTCTCGGAGCAGTACTTC; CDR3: CASSWFSEQYF
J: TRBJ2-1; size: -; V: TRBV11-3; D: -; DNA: TGTGCCAGCAGCTTAGTCTCGGTGGGGGGATATGAGCAGTTCTTC; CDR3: CASSLVSVGGYEQFF
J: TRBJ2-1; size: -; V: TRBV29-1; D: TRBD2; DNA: TGCAGCTCAGGACTAGCGAACAATGAGCAGTTCTTC; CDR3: CSSGLANNEQFF
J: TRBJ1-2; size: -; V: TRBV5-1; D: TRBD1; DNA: TGCGCCAGCAGTGGGACAGATTACTATGGCTACACCTTC; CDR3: CASSGTDYYGYTF
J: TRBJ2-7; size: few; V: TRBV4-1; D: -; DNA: TGCGCCAGCAGCCAAGAACCGGCAGGAACCTACGAGCAGTACTTC; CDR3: CASSQEPAGTYEQYF
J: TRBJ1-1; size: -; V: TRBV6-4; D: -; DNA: TGTGCCAGCAGTGTTACGGGGGGGGCCACTGAAGCTTTCTTT; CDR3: CASSVTGGATEAFF
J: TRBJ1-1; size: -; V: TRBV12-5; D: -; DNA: TGTGCTAGTGGTCCTCGGGGGGGAACTGAAGCTTTCTTT; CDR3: CASGPRGGTEAFF